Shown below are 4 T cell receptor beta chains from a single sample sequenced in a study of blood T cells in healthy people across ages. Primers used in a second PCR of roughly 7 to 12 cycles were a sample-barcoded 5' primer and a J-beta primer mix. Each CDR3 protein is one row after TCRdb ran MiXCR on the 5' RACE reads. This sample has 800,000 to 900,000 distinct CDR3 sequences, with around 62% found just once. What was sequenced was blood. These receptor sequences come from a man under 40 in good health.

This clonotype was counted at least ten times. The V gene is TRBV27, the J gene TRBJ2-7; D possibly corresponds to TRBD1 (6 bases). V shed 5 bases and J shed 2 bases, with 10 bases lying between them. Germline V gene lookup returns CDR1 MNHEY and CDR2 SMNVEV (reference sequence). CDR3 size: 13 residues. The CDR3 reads CASSLQGPYEQYF. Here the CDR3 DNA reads TGTGCCAGCAGTCTACAGGGCCCCTACGAGCAGTACTTC.

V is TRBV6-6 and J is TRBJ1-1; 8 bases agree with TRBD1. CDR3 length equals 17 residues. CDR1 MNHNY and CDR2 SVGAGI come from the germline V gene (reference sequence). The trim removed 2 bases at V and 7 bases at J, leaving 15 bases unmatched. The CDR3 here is CASSYLSPGQADFEAFF. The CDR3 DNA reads TGTGCCAGCAGTTACCTAAGTCCGGGACAGGCGGACTTTGAAGCTTTCTTT.

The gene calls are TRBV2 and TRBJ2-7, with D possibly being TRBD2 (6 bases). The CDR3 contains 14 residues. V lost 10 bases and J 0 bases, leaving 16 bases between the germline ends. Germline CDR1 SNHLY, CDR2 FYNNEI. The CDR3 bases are TGTGCCATCATTCCACGGGGGAGCTCCTACGAGCAGTACTTC. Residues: CAIIPRGSSYEQYF.

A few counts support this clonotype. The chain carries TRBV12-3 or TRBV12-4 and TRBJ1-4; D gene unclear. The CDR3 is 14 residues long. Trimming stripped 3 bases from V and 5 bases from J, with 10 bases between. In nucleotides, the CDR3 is TGTGCCAGCAGTTTTGGGCAGATGAATGAAAAACTGTTTTTT. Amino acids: CASSFGQMNEKLFF.